The source of this T cell receptor beta chain is a study of T cell responses to AZD1222 COVID-19 vaccine. This CDR3 is built from 13 residues. The V gene lost 0 bases and the J gene lost 7 bases, with 10 bases spanning the gap. Germline values: CDR1 SGHRS, CDR2 YFSETQ. With regard to this clone: The antigen is undetermined.

Overall study results and limits: Mapped onto spike, vaccine-associated CD4 TCRs spanned it and were dominant at 160-218 and 743-854. Just a handful of AZD1222 recipients were seropositive at baseline.

Sequencing was performed with immunoSEQ multiplex PCR; in TCRdb, only in-frame clones are kept and a portion is missing. The sample includes some 130,000 clones, under 90% of them seen just once. The sample consisted of peripheral blood, taken on day 0 of AZD1222 vaccination. The chain employs TRBV5-1 and TRBJ1-1; no clear D gene. The receptor was isolated from an adult in good health. The CDR3 spells CASSLGTAIEAFF. As DNA, the CDR3 is TGCGCCAGCAGCTTGGGGACGGCGATTGAAGCTTTCTTT.